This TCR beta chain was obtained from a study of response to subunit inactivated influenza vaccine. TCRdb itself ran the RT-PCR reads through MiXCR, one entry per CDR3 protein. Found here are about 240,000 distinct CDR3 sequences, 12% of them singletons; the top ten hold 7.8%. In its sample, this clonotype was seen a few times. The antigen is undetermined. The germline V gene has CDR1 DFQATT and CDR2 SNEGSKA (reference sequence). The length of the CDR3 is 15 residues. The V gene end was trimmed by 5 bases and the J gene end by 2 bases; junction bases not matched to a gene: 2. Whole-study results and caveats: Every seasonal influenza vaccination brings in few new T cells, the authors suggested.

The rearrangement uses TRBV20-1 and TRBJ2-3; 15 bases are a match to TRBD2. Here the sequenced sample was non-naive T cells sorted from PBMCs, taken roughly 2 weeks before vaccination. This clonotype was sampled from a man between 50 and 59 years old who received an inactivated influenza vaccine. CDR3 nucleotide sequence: TGCAGTGCTCGGACTAGCGGGAGGGCCACAGATACGCAGTATTTT. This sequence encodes CSARTSGRATDTQYF.